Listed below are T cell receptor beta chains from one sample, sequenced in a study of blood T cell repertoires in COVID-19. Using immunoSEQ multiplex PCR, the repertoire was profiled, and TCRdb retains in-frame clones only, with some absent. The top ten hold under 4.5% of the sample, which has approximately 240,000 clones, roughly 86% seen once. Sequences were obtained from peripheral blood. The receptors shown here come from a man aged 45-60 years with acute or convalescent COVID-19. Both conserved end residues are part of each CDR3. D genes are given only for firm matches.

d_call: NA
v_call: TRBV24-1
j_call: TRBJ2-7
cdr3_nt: TGTGCCACCAGTGATTCCAGAGGTTCTACAGAGCAGTACTTC
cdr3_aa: CATSDSRGSTEQYF

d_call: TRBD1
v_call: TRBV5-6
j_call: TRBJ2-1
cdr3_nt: TGTGCCAGCAGCCATCCGGGGACAGGGCCTTATGAGCAGTTCTTC
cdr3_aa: CASSHPGTGPYEQFF

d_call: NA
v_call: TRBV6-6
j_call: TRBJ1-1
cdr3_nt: TGTGCCAGCCGGGGGTTCGGGACTGAAGCTTTCTTT
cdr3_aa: CASRGFGTEAFF

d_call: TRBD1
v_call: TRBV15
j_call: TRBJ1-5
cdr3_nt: TGTGCCACCAGCAGATTAATCCCGGGACAGGGGAATCAGCCCCAGCATTTT
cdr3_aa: CATSRLIPGQGNQPQHF

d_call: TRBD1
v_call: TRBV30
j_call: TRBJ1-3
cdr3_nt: TGTGCCTGGAGTTTTGGACAGGGGGACACCATATATTTT
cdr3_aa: CAWSFGQGDTIYF

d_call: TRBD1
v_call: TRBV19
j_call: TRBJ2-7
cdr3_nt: TGTGCCAGTAGTATGGGACAGGATACCTACGAGCAGTACTTC
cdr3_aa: CASSMGQDTYEQYF

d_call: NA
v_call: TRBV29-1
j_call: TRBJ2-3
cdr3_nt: TGCAGCGCCCACCCCCGGACAGGCACAGATACGCAGTATTTT
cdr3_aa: CSAHPRTGTDTQYF

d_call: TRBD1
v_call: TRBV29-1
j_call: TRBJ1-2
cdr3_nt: TGCAGCGTTGACTTTTGGTCAGGACAGGGCTATGGCTACACCTTC
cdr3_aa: CSVDFWSGQGYGYTF

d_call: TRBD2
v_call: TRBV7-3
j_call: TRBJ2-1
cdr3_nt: TGTGCCAGCAGCCTGCTAGCGGGAATTCGCAATGAGCAGTTCTTC
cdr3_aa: CASSLLAGIRNEQFF

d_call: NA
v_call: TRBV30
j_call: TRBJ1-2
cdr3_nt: TGTGCCTGGAGTCCGCCCCCTGACAGACTCTATGGCTACACCTTC
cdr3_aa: CAWSPPPDRLYGYTF

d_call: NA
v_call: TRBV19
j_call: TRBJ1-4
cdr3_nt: TGTGCCAGTAGTCTCCCGGGACATGCTAATGAAAAACTGTTTTTT
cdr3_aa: CASSLPGHANEKLFF

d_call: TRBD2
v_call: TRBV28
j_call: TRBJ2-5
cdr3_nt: TGTGCCAGCAGTTCATCTCCTCTCAGCGGGAGTGCGTGGGAGACCCAGTACTTC
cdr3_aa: CASSSSPLSGSAWETQYF

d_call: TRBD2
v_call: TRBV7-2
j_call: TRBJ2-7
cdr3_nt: TGTGCCAGCAGTTACGGACTAGCGGGAGTCGAGCAGTACTTC
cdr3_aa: CASSYGLAGVEQYF

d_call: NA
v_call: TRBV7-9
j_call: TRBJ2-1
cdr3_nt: TGTGCCAGCAGCTCCGGTCCTATCGAGCAGTTCTTC
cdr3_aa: CASSSGPIEQFF

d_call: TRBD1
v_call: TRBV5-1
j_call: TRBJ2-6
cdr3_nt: TGCGCCAACAGGGGGACAGGAGTTTCTGGGGCCAACGTCCTGACTTTC
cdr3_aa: CANRGTGVSGANVLTF

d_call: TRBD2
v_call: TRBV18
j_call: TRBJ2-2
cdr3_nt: TGTGCCAGCTCCCTCCGACTAGCGGAATACACCGGGGAGCTGTTTTTT
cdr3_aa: CASSLRLAEYTGELFF

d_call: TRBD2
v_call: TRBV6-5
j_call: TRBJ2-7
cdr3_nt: TGTGCCAGCAGATTAGCGGGGACTAGCTCCTACGAGCAGTACTTC
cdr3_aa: CASRLAGTSSYEQYF

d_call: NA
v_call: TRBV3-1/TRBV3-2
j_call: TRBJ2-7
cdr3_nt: TGTGCCAGCAGCCAAGAGTCCGTCTTCGAGCAGTACTTC
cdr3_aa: CASSQESVFEQYF

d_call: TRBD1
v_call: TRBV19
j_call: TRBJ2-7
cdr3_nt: TGTGCCAGTACCCCCGAGGGCAGGGGGCACTACGAGCAGTACTTC
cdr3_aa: CASTPEGRGHYEQYF

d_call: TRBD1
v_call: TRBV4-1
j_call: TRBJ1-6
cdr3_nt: TGCGCCAGCAGCCAAACTAGACAGGGAGGTTCACCCCTCCACTTT
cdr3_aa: CASSQTRQGGSPLHF

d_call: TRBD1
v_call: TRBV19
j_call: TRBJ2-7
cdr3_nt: TGTGCCAGTAGTCCGACAGGGATAAAGCGCTACGAGCAGTACTTC
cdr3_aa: CASSPTGIKRYEQYF

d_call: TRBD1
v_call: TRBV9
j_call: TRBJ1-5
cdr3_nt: TGTGCCAGCAGCGTGGGACAGCTAAATCAGCCCCAGCATTTT
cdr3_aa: CASSVGQLNQPQHF